The next 10 T cell receptor beta chains were all read from a single sample in a study of cytomegalovirus exposure and HLA in healthy donors listed by TCRdb under 2017. Libraries were prepared through the immunoSEQ multiplex PCR assay. Sourced from immuneACCESS, this table was stored by TCRdb with only in-frame sequences that have V and J called. A share of the clones is absent; for the studies checked, an unresolved V gene accounts for under half, and the remainder has no known explanation. Within this sample are roughly 170,000 clones, with around 81% of them counted one time only. The biggest ten clones account for approximately 3% of the sample. The sequencing input was PBMCs. The receptors come from a woman under 30 in good health and CMV-seropositive.

The sample holds one count of this clone. V and J are TRBV9 and TRBJ2-3; 10 positions agree with TRBD2. CDR3 length equals 16 residues. Germline V gene lookup returns CDR1 SGDLS and CDR2 YYNGEE. J lost 2 bases, V lost 4 bases, and 7 bases had no gene match. The CDR3 loop reads CASSPGLAVFTDTQYF. CDR3 sequence (DNA): TGTGCCAGCAGCCCCGGACTAGCGGTGTTCACAGATACGCAGTATTTT.

The chain recombines TRBV27 with TRBJ1-1; TRBD1 might be the D (5 bases). CDR1 is MNHEY and CDR2 is SMNVEV in the germline V gene (reference sequence). The CDR3 totals 15 residues. V was pared by 5 bases and J by 2 bases, with 15 bases between. The DNA of the CDR3 is TGTGCCAGCAGTCCAAGCGGGGGAGTAAACACTGAAGCTTTCTTT. Amino acid sequence: CASSPSGGVNTEAFF.

This chain links TRBV14 with TRBJ1-2; D may be TRBD1 (5 bases). V lost 8 bases, J lost 7 bases, and 14 bases lay in between. The CDR3 covers 12 residues. Per the germline V gene, CDR1 is SGHDN and CDR2 is FVKESK. This CDR3 reads CASVRFQGGYTF. The CDR3 bases are TGTGCCAGCGTTAGGTTTCAGGGTGGCTACACCTTC.

The gene calls are TRBV9 and TRBJ1-1; D is undetermined. Trimming stripped 4 bases from V and 6 bases from J, with 10 bases between. Germline loops: CDR1 SGDLS, CDR2 YYNGEE. The CDR3 covers 12 residues. DNA of the CDR3: TGTGCCAGCAGCTCCGACGGAGCTGAAGCTTTCTTT. Amino acid sequence: CASSSDGAEAFF.

The rearrangement uses TRBV28 and TRBJ2-7; perhaps TRBD1 as D (5 bases). The CDR3 runs to 15 residues. Germline V CDR1 and CDR2: MDHEN, SYDVKM. Between the trimmed V and J ends, which lost 6 bases and 2 bases, there was a span of 17 bases. The CDR3 DNA is TGTGCCAGCAGCCGACCCCAGGGCGTAACCTACGAGCAGTACTTC. It encodes CASSRPQGVTYEQYF.

The rearrangement links TRBV4-1 to TRBJ2-5; 12 bases fit TRBD1. Trimming removed 8 bases from V and 3 bases from J; junction bases left unmatched: 13. CDR1 is MGHRA and CDR2 is YSYEKL in the germline V gene. The CDR3 runs to 17 residues. CDR3 loop: CASQPVGTGGEKETQYF. CDR3 nucleotides: TGCGCCAGCCAGCCGGTAGGGACAGGGGGCGAGAAAGAGACCCAGTACTTC.

This clone has more than one count but fewer than ten. The identical CDR3 is also encoded by other nucleotide sequences in the sample. The chain couples TRBV6-1 to TRBJ2-5; D remains unclear. Trimming left V 4 bases short and J 5 bases short, with 5 bases between. CDR1 is MNHNS, CDR2 SASEGT, per germline. The CDR3 consists of 11 residues. CDR3 nucleotide sequence: TGTGCCAGCAGTGCGCGGGAGACCCAGTACTTC. Protein product: CASSARETQYF.

The chain employs TRBV11-2 and TRBJ1-2, with D tentatively TRBD1 (5 bases). Between the trimmed V and J ends, which lost 7 bases and 7 bases, there was a span of 13 bases. Per the germline V gene, CDR1 is SGHAT and CDR2 is FQNNGV. CDR3 length: 12 amino acids. CDR3 sequence: CASTNDRRGYTF. CDR3 DNA: TGTGCCAGCACCAACGACAGACGTGGCTACACCTTC.

The chain has TRBV29-1 and TRBJ1-1; possibly TRBD1 for D (6 bases). The V end was cut by 5 bases, the J end by 7 bases, with 20 bases between. This CDR3 is 14 amino acids long. Looked up from germline, CDR1 is SQVTM and CDR2 is ANQGSEA. The CDR3 DNA follows: TGCAGCGTTAGAAGAGGAGACAGGTCCAATGAAGCTTTCTTT. Translation: CSVRRGDRSNEAFF.

CDR3 in amino acids: CASSFLGASGGLAKNIQYF. In DNA, the CDR3 is TGTGCCAGCAGTTTTTTAGGGGCTAGCGGGGGGCTCGCCAAAAACATTCAGTACTTC. The chain joins TRBV27 to TRBJ2-4; TRBD2 agrees at 11 bases. V was clipped by 3 bases and J by 1 base; unmatched bases: 11. This CDR3 contains 19 residues. The germline V gene has CDR1 MNHEY and CDR2 SMNVEV (reference sequence).